The text below deals with one T cell receptor beta chain. As yet, its antigen is unknown. The V end lost 4 bases, the J end lost 7 bases, and 10 bases lay between the germline ends. CDR1 SEHNR and CDR2 FQNEAQ come from the germline V gene (reference sequence). The CDR3 has 12 amino acids. Sequencing was performed with immunoSEQ multiplex PCR; in TCRdb, only in-frame clones are kept and a portion is missing. The sample includes about 130,000 clones, 89% of them seen just once. These data come from a study of cytomegalovirus exposure and HLA in healthy donors. As for the study in general: According to later analysis, the same platform produced the approximately 120 validation and several hundred first-cohort repertoires.

Overall study findings and caveats: Clusters of TCRs from the first cohort tended to co-occur in the 100 to 150 validation repertoires (as a later analysis found). The majority of TCR sequences were rare, yet some public TCRs appeared in many donors.

The chain links TRBV7-9 to TRBJ2-5; no clear D. The sequenced sample was PBMCs. This TCR derives from a woman aged 18-29 years in good health and CMV-seronegative. CDR3 loop: CASSSESGTQYF. Here the CDR3 DNA reads TGTGCCAGCAGCTCGGAGTCCGGGACCCAGTACTTC.